This T cell receptor beta chain came from a study of immune evolution from preneoplasia to lung adenocarcinoma. Assay: immunoSEQ multiplex PCR; the TCRdb copy retains only in-frame clones and omits some. Of about 10,000 clones in the sample, around 82% were seen once. Trimming at V came to 2 bases and at J to 8 bases, leaving 7 bases not matched to a gene. CDR3 length: 16 residues. Germline CDR1 is MNHNY and CDR2 is SVGAGI (reference sequence). In regard to this clone: Its target is not known.

Study-level results: Normal lung had highest clonality; later lesions appeared denser, more diverse.

The material sequenced was FFPE minimally invasive lung adenocarcinoma tissue. This chain joins TRBV6-6 and TRBJ2-1; 12 bases match TRBD2. The clonotype originates from an older person with lung adenocarcinoma. CDR3 coding DNA: TGTGCCAGCAGTTACCTAGCGGGAGGGGCTAACTATGAGCAGTTCTTC. Translated: CASSYLAGGANYEQFF.